Included here is one T cell receptor (beta chain) sequence, with context. These data belong to a study of blood T cells in healthy people across ages. Every sample gave at least 5 micrograms of total RNA when it was extracted. Germline V gives CDR1 MDHEN, CDR2 SYDVKM. Trimming removed 3 bases from V and 13 bases from J, with 21 bases in between. There are 14 residues in the CDR3. It was with a sample-barcoded 5' primer and a J-beta primer mix that a second PCR of roughly 7 to 12 cycles was run. TCRdb itself ran the 5' RACE reads through MiXCR, one entry per CDR3 protein. Of almost 800,000 distinct CDR3 sequences listed, roughly 60% were seen once; the top ten hold 20% to 25%.

The V and J genes are TRBV28 and TRBJ2-5, with D perhaps assigned TRBD1 or TRBD2 (5 bases each). The TCR was taken from a man aged 30-40 years in good health. The specimen sequenced was blood. The CDR3 protein is CASSLGVLGARWYF. The CDR3 DNA reads as TGTGCCAGCAGTTTGGGGGTTTTAGGGGCGCGGTGGTACTTC.